The rows below give T cell receptor beta chains drawn from one sample of a study of STAT3 mutations in large granular lymphocyte leukemia. Generated by immunoSEQ multiplex PCR, the TCRdb table keeps only in-frame clones and is missing some. The sample includes roughly 30,000 clones, around 80% seen only once; the top ten take about 29%. Sequenced sample: peripheral blood mononuclear cells. The source is a woman between 50 and 59 years old with T-cell large granular lymphocyte leukemia. Some clones in this sample may be carry-over from other donors' samples. Both conserved end residues are part of each CDR3. The D gene is left open where the match is weak. Size values are once, few and many counts, or a class for expanded clones, and some rows have none.

- | TRBJ2-7 | TRBV10-2 | 11 | TRBD2 | TGCGCCAGCCGGACTAGAGATGAGCAGTACTTC | CASRTRDEQYF
- | TRBJ2-1 | TRBV18 | 14 | TRBD2 | TGTGCCAGCTCACCGGGACTAACGGGCGATGAGCAGTTCTTC | CASSPGLTGDEQFF
- | TRBJ2-3 | TRBV18 | 16 | - | TGTGCCAGCTCACCAAAGGCGGGCATGGGGACAGATACGCAGTATTTT | CASSPKAGMGTDTQYF
- | TRBJ2-5 | TRBV7-8 | 16 | TRBD1 | TGTGCCAGCAGCCCCAGACCACCGGGACAGGGGGAGACCCAGTACTTC | CASSPRPPGQGETQYF
once | TRBJ1-2 | TRBV11-2 | 13 | - | TGTGCCAGCAGCTTAGATCTTCGCTATGGCTACACCTTC | CASSLDLRYGYTF
- | TRBJ1-1 | TRBV5-1 | 17 | TRBD1 | TGCGCCAGCAGCTTACTTGCGGAGACAGGGAGGAACACTGAAGCTTTCTTT | CASSLLAETGRNTEAFF
- | TRBJ1-5 | TRBV28 | 16 | - | TGTGCCAGCAGTTTTTCCCCAGGGGCTGGCAATCAGCCCCAGCATTTT | CASSFSPGAGNQPQHF
- | TRBJ1-2 | TRBV14 | 13 | - | TGTGCCAGCAGCCCGGTAGGGCACTATGGCTACACCTTC | CASSPVGHYGYTF
- | TRBJ1-2 | TRBV29-1 | 11 | - | TGCAGCGTTGGCTCCCAGGGATGCTACACCTTC | CSVGSQGCYTF
once | TRBJ2-1 | TRBV5-1 | 15 | TRBD1 | TGCGCCAGCAGCCCCCGGACAGGGGGAAGGGGTGAGCAGTTCTTC | CASSPRTGGRGEQFF
once | TRBJ1-4 | TRBV19 | 12 | - | TGTGCCAGTAATTTAAGGGGTGAAAAACTGTTTTTT | CASNLRGEKLFF
- | TRBJ2-7 | TRBV6-5 | 15 | TRBD1 | TGTGCCAGTAATCCGGTATCGGACAGGGCGAGGGAGCAGTACTTC | CASNPVSDRAREQYF
- | TRBJ2-2 | TRBV15 | 16 | - | TGTGCCACCAGCAGAGATCAGGCAGGGACCACCGGGGAGCTGTTTTTT | CATSRDQAGTTGELFF
- | TRBJ1-2 | TRBV7-2 | 18 | - | TGTGCCAGCAGCTTAGTTGCCCCGGGTGGCGGTTATAACTATGGCTACACCTTC | CASSLVAPGGGYNYGYTF
few | TRBJ1-2 | TRBV7-9 | 14 | TRBD1 | TGTGCCAGCGAAGTTCCGGGGACAGGGGAAGGCTACACCTTC | CASEVPGTGEGYTF
- | TRBJ2-6 | TRBV4-3 | 17 | - | TGCGCCAGCAGCCAAAACAGCGTCAGCTCTGGGGCCAACGTCCTGACTTTC | CASSQNSVSSGANVLTF
- | TRBJ2-5 | TRBV5-4 | 14 | TRBD1 | TGTGCCAGCAGCTCAGGACAGGCACAAGAGACCCAGTACTTC | CASSSGQAQETQYF
- | TRBJ2-2 | TRBV5-1 | 17 | - | TGCGCCACCTCAACCCGGCCCCAAGGAGGTAACACCGGGGAGCTGTTTTTT | CATSTRPQGGNTGELFF
- | TRBJ2-5 | TRBV5-1 | 16 | - | TGCGCCAGCAGCTCCATTGATTCCGTGGCTGATCGGGCCCAGTACTTC | CASSSIDSVADRAQYF
- | TRBJ2-7 | TRBV9 | 15 | - | TGTGCCAGCAGCGTAGCCCCATCGCTCGGCTACGAGCAGTACTTC | CASSVAPSLGYEQYF
- | TRBJ1-1 | TRBV29-1 | 13 | - | TGCAGCGTTGTATTTCAGTGGGGGGCTGAAGCTTTCTTT | CSVVFQWGAEAFF
- | TRBJ1-2 | TRBV7-9 | 14 | - | TGTGCCAGCAGCTCCAGGAGGGGGAACTATGGCTACACCTTC | CASSSRRGNYGYTF
- | TRBJ2-3 | TRBV28 | 15 | - | TGTGCCAGCAGTTCACCTACGCTGGTCACAGATACGCAGTATTTT | CASSSPTLVTDTQYF
- | TRBJ2-4 | TRBV5-1 | 14 | - | TGCGCCAGCAGCTTGGCCGCTAGCAGGGACATTCAGTACTTC | CASSLAASRDIQYF
- | TRBJ2-3 | TRBV5-1 | 14 | - | TGCGCCAGCAGTAGGGGCCAAGTGGAAGATACGCAGTATTTT | CASSRGQVEDTQYF
once | TRBJ1-4 | TRBV18 | 15 | TRBD1 | TGTGCCAGCTCACCGCGGACAGGGGGAGGTGAAAAACTGTTTTTT | CASSPRTGGGEKLFF
- | TRBJ2-2 | TRBV5-1 | 14 | - | TGCGCCAGCCAGGGTACATCGAACACCGGGGAGCTGTTTTTT | CASQGTSNTGELFF
- | TRBJ1-5 | TRBV6-5 | 15 | - | TGTGCCAGCAGTTACTCGAGCAGGGACAATCAGCCCCAGCATTTT | CASSYSSRDNQPQHF
- | TRBJ1-4 | TRBV6-5 | 13 | - | TGTGCCAGCAGTGAGGTCGGGGGTGAAAAACTGTTTTTT | CASSEVGGEKLFF
- | TRBJ2-7 | TRBV11-2 | 14 | - | TGTGCCAGCAGCTTAGCGCAGGCCGTCTACGAGCAGTACTTC | CASSLAQAVYEQYF
once | TRBJ2-7 | TRBV7-2 | 15 | - | TGTGCCAGCAGTCGAGGGAGCGCCGTGAGCCACGAGCAGTACTTC | CASSRGSAVSHEQYF
- | TRBJ2-2 | TRBV5-1 | 18 | TRBD2 | TGCGCCAGCAGCTGGACTAGCGGGGCCTTCGCGAACACCGGGGAGCTGTTTTTT | CASSWTSGAFANTGELFF
- | TRBJ1-4 | TRBV18 | 14 | - | TGTGCCAGCTCACCGGCCAGGGACTTTGAAAAACTGTTTTTT | CASSPARDFEKLFF
- | TRBJ2-2 | TRBV7-9 | 16 | TRBD1 | TGTGCCAGCAGCCCACAGGGGGCGAGGAACACCGGGGAGCTGTTTTTT | CASSPQGARNTGELFF
- | TRBJ2-2 | TRBV4-1 | 15 | TRBD2 | TGCGCCAGCAGTCCCGGGGGAGGGGACACCGGGGAGCTGTTTTTT | CASSPGGGDTGELFF